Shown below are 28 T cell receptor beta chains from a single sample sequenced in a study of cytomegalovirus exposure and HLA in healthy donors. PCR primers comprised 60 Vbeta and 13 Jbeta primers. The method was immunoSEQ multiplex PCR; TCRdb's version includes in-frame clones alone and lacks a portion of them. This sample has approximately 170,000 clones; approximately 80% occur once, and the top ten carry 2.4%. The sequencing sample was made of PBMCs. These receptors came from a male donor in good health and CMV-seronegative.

CDR3 protein: CASSLSTTGGLLDEQYF. DNA of the CDR3: TGCGCCAGCAGCTTGAGTACGACGGGGGGGCTATTAGACGAGCAGTACTTC. The chain has TRBV5-1 and TRBJ2-7, with TRBD2 matching 8 bases. V dropped 1 base and J dropped 5; count of bases not matched to a gene: 14. The germline gives CDR1 SGHRS, CDR2 YFSETQ. The CDR3 runs 17 residues.

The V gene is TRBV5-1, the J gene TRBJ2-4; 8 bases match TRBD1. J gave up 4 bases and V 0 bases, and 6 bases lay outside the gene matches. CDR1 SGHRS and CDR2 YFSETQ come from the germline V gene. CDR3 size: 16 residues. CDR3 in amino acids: CASSLDQGQGKNIQYF. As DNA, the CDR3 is TGCGCCAGCAGCTTGGACCAAGGACAGGGTAAAAACATTCAGTACTTC.

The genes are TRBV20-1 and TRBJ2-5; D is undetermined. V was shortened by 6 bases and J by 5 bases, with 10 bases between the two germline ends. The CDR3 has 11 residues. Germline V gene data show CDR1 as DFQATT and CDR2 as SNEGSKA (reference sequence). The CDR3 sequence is CSARQAETQYF. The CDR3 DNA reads TGCAGTGCCCGCCAGGCCGAGACCCAGTACTTC.

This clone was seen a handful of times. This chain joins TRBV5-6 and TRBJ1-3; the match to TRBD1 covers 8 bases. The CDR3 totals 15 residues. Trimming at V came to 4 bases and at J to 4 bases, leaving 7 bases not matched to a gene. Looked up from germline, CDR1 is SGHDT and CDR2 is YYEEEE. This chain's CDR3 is CASSPTGGSGNTIYF. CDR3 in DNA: TGTGCCAGCAGCCCTACAGGGGGATCCGGAAACACCATATATTTT.

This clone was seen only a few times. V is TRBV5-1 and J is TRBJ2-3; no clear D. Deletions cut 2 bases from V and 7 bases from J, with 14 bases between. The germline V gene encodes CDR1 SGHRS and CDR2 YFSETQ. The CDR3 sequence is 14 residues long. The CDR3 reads CASSFRESPHTQYF. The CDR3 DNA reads TGCGCCAGCAGCTTCCGTGAGTCTCCGCATACGCAGTATTTT.

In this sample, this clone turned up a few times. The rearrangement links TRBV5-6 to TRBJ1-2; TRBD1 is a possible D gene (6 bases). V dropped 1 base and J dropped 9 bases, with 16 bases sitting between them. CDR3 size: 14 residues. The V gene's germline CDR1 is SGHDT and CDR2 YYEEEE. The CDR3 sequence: CASSLTNRVLSYTF. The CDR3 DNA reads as TGTGCCAGCAGCTTGACCAACAGGGTGCTGAGCTACACCTTC.

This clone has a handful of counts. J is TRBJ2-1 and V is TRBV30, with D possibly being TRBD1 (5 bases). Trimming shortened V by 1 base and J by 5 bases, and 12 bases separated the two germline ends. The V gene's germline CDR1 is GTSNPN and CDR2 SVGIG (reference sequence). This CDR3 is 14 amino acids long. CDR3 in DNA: TGTGCCTGGAGTGCAGACAGATACAACAATGAGCAGTTCTTC. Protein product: CAWSADRYNNEQFF.

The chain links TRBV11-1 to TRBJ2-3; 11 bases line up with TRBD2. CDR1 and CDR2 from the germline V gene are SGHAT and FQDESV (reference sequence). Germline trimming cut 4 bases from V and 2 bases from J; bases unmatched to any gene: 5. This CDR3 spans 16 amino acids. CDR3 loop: CASSSTSGTHTDTQYF. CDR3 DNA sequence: TGTGCCAGCAGCTCGACTAGCGGGACTCACACAGATACGCAGTATTTT.

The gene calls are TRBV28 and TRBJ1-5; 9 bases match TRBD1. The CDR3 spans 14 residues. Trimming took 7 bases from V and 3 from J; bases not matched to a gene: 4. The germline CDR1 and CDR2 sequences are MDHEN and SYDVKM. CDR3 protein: CASKGQGVNQPQHF. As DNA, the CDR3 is TGTGCCAGCAAGGGACAGGGAGTCAATCAGCCCCAGCATTTT.

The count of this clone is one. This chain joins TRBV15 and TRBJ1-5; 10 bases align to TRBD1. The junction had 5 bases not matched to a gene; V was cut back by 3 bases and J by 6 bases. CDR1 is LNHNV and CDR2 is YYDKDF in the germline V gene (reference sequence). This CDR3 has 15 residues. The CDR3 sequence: CATSRGTGEGQPQHF. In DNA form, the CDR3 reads TGTGCCACCAGCAGGGGGACAGGGGAAGGTCAGCCCCAGCATTTT.

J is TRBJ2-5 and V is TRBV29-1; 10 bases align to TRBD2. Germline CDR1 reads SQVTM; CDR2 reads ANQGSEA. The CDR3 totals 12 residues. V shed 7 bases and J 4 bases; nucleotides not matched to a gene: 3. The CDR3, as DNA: TGCAGCGCGGGACTAGCGAGAGAGACCCAGTACTTC. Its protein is CSAGLARETQYF.

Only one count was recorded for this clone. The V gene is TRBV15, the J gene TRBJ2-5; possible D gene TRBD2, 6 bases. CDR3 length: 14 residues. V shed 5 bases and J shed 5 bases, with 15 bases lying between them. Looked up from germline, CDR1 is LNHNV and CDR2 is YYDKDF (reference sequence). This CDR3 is CATSSPRGRETQYF. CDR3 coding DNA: TGTGCCACCAGCTCCCCTCGGGGGAGGGAGACCCAGTACTTC.

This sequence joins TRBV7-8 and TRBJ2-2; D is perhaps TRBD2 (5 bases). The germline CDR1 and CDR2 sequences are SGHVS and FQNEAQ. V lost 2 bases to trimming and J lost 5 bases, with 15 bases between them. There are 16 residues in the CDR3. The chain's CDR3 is CASSLKVRSGTGELFF. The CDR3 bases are TGTGCCAGCAGCTTAAAAGTGCGGTCGGGGACCGGGGAGCTGTTTTTT. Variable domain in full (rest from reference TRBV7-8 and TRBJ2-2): GAGVSQSPRYKVAKRGQDVALRCDPISGHVSLFWYQQALGQGPEFLTYFQNEAQLDKSGLPSDRFFAERPEGSVSTLKIQRTQQEDSAVYLCASSLKVRSGTGELFFGEGSRLTVL.

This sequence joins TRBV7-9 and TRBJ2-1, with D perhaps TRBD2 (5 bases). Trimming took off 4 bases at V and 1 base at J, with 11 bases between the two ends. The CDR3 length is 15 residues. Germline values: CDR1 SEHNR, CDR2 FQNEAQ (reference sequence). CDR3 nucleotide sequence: TGTGCCAGCAGCTGGCGAGGGAGTTCCTACAATGAGCAGTTCTTC. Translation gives CASSWRGSSYNEQFF.

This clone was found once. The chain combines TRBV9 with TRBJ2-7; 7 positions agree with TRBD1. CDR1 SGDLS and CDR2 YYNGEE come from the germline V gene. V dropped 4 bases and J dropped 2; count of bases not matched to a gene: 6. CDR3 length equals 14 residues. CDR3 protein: CASSYRTGPYEQYF. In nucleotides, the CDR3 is TGTGCCAGCAGCTACCGGACAGGACCCTACGAGCAGTACTTC.

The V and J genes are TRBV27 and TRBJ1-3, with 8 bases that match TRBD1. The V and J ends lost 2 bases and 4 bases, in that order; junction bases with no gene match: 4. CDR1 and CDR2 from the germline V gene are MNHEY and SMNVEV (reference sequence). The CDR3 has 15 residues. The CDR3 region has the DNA TGTGCCAGCAGTTTAACCCCAGGGGGCGGAAACACCATATATTTT. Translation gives CASSLTPGGGNTIYF.

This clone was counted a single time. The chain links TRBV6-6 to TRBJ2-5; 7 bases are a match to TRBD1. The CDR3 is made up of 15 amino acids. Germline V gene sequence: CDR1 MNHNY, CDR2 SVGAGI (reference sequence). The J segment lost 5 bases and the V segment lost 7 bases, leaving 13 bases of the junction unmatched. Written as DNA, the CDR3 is TGTGCCAGCAAATCGGGCAGGGGGTCTTTGGAGACCCAGTACTTC. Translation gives CASKSGRGSLETQYF.

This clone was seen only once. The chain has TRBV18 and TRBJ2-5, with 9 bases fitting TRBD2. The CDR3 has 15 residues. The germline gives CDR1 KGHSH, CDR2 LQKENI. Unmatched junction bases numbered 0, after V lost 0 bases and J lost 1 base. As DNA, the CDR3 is TGTGCCAGCTCACCACCTAGCGGGGGCCAAGAGACCCAGTACTTC. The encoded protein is CASSPPSGGQETQYF.

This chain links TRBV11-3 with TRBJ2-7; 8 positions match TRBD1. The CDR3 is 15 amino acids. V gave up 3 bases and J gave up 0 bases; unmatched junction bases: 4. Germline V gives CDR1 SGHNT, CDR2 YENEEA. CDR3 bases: TGTGCCAGCAGCTTGGGGACAGGTGACTCCTACGAGCAGTACTTC. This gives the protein CASSLGTGDSYEQYF.

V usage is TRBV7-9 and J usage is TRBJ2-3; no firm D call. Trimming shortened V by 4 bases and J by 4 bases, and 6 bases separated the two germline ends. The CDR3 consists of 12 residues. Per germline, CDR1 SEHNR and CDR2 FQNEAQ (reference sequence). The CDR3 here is CASSSYADTQYF. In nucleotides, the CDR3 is TGTGCCAGCAGCTCCTATGCAGATACGCAGTATTTT.

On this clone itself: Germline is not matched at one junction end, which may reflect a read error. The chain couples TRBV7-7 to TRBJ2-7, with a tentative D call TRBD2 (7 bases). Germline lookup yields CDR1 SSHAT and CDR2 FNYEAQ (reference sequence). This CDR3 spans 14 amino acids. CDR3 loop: CANSLGGGGYEQYF. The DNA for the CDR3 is TGTGCCAACAGCTTAGGAGGGGGGGGCTACGAGCAGTACTTC.

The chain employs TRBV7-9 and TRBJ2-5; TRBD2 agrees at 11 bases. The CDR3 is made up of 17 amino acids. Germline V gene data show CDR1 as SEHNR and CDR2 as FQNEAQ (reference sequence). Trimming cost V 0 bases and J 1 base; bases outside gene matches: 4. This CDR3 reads CASSLARLAGGQETQYF. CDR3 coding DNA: TGTGCCAGCAGCTTAGCGCGCCTAGCGGGGGGCCAAGAGACCCAGTACTTC.

DNA of the CDR3: TGCGCCAGCAGCCAAGATTTGGCAGGGCGAGGCTACACCTTC. Encoded protein: CASSQDLAGRGYTF. The chain has TRBV4-3 and TRBJ1-2, with D perhaps matching TRBD1 (5 bases). This CDR3 spans 14 amino acids. Per the germline V gene, CDR1 is LGHNA and CDR2 is YSLEER. V was cut by 0 bases and J by 8 bases, with 13 bases left in between.

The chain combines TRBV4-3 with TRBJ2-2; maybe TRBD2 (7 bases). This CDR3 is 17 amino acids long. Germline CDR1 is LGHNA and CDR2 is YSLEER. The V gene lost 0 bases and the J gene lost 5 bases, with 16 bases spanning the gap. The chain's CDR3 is CASSQDGGGARTGELFF. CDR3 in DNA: TGCGCCAGCAGCCAAGATGGAGGGGGGGCTCGGACCGGGGAGCTGTTTTTT.

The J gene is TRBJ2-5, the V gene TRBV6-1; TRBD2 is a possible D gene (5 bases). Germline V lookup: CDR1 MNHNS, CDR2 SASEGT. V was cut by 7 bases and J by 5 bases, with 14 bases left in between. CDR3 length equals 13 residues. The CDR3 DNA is TGTGCCAGCACTAGGGAGATTAGGGAGACCCAGTACTTC. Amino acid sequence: CASTREIRETQYF.

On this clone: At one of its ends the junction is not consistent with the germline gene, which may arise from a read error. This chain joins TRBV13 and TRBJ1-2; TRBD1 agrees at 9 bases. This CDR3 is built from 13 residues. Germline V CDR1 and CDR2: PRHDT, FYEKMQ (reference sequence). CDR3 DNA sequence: TGTGCCAGCAGCGTAGGACAGGGGACTGGCTACACCTTC. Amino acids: CASSVGQGTGYTF.

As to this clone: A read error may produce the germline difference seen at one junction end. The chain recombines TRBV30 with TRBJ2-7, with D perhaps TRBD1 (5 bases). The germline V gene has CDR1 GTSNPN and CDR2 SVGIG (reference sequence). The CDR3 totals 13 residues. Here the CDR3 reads CAWERASQGSSEF. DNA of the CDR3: TGTGCCTGGGAACGGGCCAGTCAGGGAAGCAGTGAATTC.

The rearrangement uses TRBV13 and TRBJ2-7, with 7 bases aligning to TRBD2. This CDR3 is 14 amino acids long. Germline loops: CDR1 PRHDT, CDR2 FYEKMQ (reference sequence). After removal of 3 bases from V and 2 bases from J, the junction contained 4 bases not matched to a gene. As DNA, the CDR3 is TGTGCCAGCAGCTTCGGGACTAAGACCTACGAGCAGTACTTC. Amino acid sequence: CASSFGTKTYEQYF.